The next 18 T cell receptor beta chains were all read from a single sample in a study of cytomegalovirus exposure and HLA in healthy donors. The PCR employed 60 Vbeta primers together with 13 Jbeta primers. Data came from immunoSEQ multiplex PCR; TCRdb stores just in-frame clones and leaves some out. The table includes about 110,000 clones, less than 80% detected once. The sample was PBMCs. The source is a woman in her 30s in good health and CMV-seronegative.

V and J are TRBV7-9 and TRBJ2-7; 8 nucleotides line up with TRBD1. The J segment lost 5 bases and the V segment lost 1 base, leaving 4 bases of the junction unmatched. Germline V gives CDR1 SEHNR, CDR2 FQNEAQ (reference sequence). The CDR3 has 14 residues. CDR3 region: CASSLGQGTDEQYF. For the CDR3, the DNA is TGTGCCAGCAGCTTAGGACAGGGGACCGACGAGCAGTACTTC.

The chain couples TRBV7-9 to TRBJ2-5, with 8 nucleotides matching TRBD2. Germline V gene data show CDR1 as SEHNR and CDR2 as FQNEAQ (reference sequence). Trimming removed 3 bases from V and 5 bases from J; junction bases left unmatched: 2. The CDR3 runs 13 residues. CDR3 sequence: CASSFSGMETQYF. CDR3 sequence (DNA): TGTGCCAGCAGCTTTAGCGGGATGGAGACCCAGTACTTC.

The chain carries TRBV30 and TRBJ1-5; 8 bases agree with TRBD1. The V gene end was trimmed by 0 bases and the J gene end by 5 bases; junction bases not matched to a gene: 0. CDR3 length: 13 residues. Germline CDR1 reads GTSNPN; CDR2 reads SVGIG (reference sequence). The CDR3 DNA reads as TGTGCCTGGAGTGTACAGGGGGATCAGCCCCAGCATTTT. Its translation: CAWSVQGDQPQHF.

CDR3 in DNA: TGTGCCTGGCAAACCGGGACAGGGGGCTGGAACACTGAAGCTTTCTTT. Translating gives CAWQTGTGGWNTEAFF. This chain links TRBV30 with TRBJ1-1; 12 bases fit TRBD1. Trimming cost V 5 bases and J 1 base; bases outside gene matches: 8. Germline CDR1 is GTSNPN and CDR2 is SVGIG (reference sequence). This CDR3 has 16 amino acids. Supplemented by reference TRBV30 and TRBJ1-1, the full variable domain reads SQTIHQWPATLVQPVGSPLSLECTVEGTSNPNLYWYRQAAGRGLQLLFYSVGIGQISSEVPQNLSASRPQDRQFILSSKKLLLSDSGFYLCAWQTGTGGWNTEAFFGQGTRLTVV.

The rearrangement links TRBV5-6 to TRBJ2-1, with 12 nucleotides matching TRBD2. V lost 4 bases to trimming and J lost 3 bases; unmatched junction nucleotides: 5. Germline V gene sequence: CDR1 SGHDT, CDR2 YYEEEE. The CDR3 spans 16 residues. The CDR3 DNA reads TGTGCCAGCAGCGGGACTAGCGGGTCTCTCTACAATGAGCAGTTCTTC. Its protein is CASSGTSGSLYNEQFF.

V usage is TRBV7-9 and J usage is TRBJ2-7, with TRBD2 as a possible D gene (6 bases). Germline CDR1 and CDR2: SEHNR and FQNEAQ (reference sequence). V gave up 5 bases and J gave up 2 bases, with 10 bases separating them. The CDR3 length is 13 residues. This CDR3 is CASSRLGPYEQYF. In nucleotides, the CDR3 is TGTGCCAGCAGCCGACTAGGTCCCTACGAGCAGTACTTC.

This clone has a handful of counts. CDR3 sequence: CAGGTSGYNEQFF. In DNA, the CDR3 is TGTGCCGGGGGGACTAGCGGATACAATGAGCAGTTCTTC. The chain joins TRBV6-6 to TRBJ2-1; 11 bases agree with TRBD2. The CDR3 has 13 amino acids. Trimming took 11 bases from V and 4 from J; bases not matched to a gene: 4. CDR1 MNHNY and CDR2 SVGAGI come from the germline V gene (reference sequence).

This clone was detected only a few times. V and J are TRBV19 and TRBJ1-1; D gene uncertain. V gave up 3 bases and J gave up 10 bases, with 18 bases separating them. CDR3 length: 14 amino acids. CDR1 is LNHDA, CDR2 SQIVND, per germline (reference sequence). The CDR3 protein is CASSIGQSSIRAFF. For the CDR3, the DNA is TGTGCCAGTAGTATTGGGCAGTCCTCCATCCGAGCTTTCTTT. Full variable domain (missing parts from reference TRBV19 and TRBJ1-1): DGGITQSPKYLFRKEGQNVTLSCEQNLNHDAMYWYRQDPGQGLRLIYYSQIVNDFQKGDIAEGYSVSREKKESFPLTVTSAQKNPTAFYLCASSIGQSSIRAFFGQGTRLTVV.

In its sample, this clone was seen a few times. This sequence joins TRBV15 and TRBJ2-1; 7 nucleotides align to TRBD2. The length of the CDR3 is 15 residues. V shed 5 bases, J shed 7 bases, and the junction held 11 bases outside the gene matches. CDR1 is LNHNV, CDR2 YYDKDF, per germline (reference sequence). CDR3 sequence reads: CATSLTRLAGNEQFF. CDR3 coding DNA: TGTGCCACCAGCCTTACAAGACTAGCTGGTAATGAGCAGTTCTTC.

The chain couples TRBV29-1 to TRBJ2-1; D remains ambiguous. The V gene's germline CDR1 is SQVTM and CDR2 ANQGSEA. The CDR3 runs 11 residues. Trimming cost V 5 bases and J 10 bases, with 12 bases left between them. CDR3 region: CSVLRQVEQFF. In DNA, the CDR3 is TGCAGCGTTTTGAGGCAAGTAGAGCAGTTCTTC.

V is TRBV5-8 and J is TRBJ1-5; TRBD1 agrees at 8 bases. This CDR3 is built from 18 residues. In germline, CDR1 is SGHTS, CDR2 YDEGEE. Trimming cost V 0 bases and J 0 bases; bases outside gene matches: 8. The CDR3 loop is CASSLEVGTGISNQPQHF. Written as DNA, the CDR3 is TGTGCCAGCAGCTTGGAGGTTGGGACAGGAATTAGCAATCAGCCCCAGCATTTT.

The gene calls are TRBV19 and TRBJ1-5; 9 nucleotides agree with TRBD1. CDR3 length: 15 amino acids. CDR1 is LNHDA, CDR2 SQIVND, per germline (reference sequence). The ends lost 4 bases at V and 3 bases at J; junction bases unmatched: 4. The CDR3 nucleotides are TGTGCCAGTAGTACGGGACAGGGAAACAATCAGCCCCAGCATTTT. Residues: CASSTGQGNNQPQHF.

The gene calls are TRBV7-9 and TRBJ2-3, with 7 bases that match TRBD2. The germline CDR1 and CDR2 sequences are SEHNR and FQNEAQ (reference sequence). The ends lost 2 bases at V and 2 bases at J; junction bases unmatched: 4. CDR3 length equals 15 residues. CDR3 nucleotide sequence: TGTGCCAGCAGCTTACTAGCGGATCCCACAGATACGCAGTATTTT. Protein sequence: CASSLLADPTDTQYF.

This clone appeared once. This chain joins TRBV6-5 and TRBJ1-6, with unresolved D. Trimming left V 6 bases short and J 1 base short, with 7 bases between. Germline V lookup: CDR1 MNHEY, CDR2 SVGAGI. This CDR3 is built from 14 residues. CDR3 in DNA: TGTGCCAGCAGCCCGAGATCCTATAATTCACCCCTCCACTTT. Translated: CASSPRSYNSPLHF.

The DNA for the CDR3 is TGTGCCAGCAGTCCGTGGGGGGGAAATCAGCCCCAGCATTTT. Protein sequence: CASSPWGGNQPQHF. The chain combines TRBV27 with TRBJ1-5, with a tentative D call TRBD1 (5 bases). The CDR3 spans 14 residues. Looked up from germline, CDR1 is MNHEY and CDR2 is SMNVEV (reference sequence). V dropped 5 bases and J dropped 4 bases, with 12 bases sitting between them.

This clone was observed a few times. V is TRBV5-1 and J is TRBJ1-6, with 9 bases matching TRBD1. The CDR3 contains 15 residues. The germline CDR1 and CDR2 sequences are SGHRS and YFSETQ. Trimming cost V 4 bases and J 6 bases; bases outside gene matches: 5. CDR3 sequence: CASSVTDRGNSPLHF. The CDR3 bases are TGCGCCAGCAGCGTAACGGACAGGGGTAATTCACCCCTCCACTTT.

The CDR3, as DNA: TGTGCCAGCCGACAGGCCCTCTCCTACAATGAGCAGTTCTTC. Protein: CASRQALSYNEQFF. The chain combines TRBV27 with TRBJ2-1, with D possibly matching TRBD1 (6 bases). V lost 8 bases, J lost 0 bases, and 11 bases lay in between. Germline CDR1 is MNHEY and CDR2 is SMNVEV (reference sequence). The CDR3 extends over 14 amino acids.

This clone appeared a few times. As DNA, the CDR3 is TGTGCCAGCAGTACCTCGGGGGTGGTGAACACTGAAGCTTTCTTT. This gives the protein CASSTSGVVNTEAFF. The rearrangement joins TRBV27 to TRBJ1-1; TRBD1 might be the D (5 bases). The germline V and J ends were trimmed by 5 bases and 0 bases, with 13 bases remaining between them. Per germline, CDR1 MNHEY and CDR2 SMNVEV (reference sequence). The CDR3 spans 15 residues.